This TCR beta chain is drawn from a study of cytomegalovirus exposure and HLA in healthy donors. Study in general: Both the approximately 130 validation repertoires and the roughly 620 first-cohort repertoires used the same platform, as reported by a later analysis. Broader study findings: In vitro testing confirmed a few CMV-associated chains as specific for CMV antigens. According to a later analysis, TCR clusters from the first cohort tended to co-occur in the roughly 110 validation repertoires.

TCRdb's table, derived via immunoSEQ multiplex PCR, lists solely in-frame clones and lacks some. The repertoire consists of approximately 190,000 clones, with approximately 80% occurring once and the leading ten covering around 6.7%. To note about this clone: Its antigen remains unknown.

J lost 7 bases, V lost 5 bases, and 11 bases had no gene match. The CDR3 has 16 residues. Germline lookup yields CDR1 SGHNT and CDR2 YENEEA. The receptor was derived from a man aged 18 to 30 in good health and CMV-seropositive. The gene calls are TRBV11-3 and TRBJ2-1, with 10 bases lining up with TRBD2. Sequencing used PBMCs. Here the CDR3 DNA reads TGTGCCAGCAGCATATACACCGGGACTAGCGTGAATGAGCAGTTCTTC. Protein sequence: CASSIYTGTSVNEQFF.